These 11 T cell receptor beta chains came from one sample sequenced in a study of cytomegalovirus exposure and HLA in healthy donors. Libraries were prepared by immunoSEQ multiplex PCR; TCRdb keeps only in-frame clonotypes and omits some of them. This table has 150,000 or so clones, around 88% appearing once. The sequencing sample was made of PBMCs. All receptors come from a man aged 18 to 29 in good health and CMV-seropositive.

V and J are TRBV2 and TRBJ2-1; 12 nucleotides match TRBD1. CDR1 is SNHLY, CDR2 FYNNEI, per germline. This CDR3 is 16 amino acids long. Unmatched junction bases numbered 8, after V lost 4 bases and J lost 7 bases. DNA for the CDR3: TGTGCCAGCAGTGGGGCCCGGGACAGGGGGCTTAATGAGCAGTTCTTC. It encodes CASSGARDRGLNEQFF.

This chain uses TRBV7-3 with TRBJ1-2; D ambiguous. The CDR3 extends over 15 amino acids. In germline, CDR1 is SGHTA, CDR2 FQGTGA. Trimming removed 4 bases from V and 8 bases from J, with 20 bases in between. The DNA of the CDR3 is TGTGCCAGCAGCTCCCCTAGCGGCGAAGGATGGGGCTACACCTTC. Residues: CASSSPSGEGWGYTF.

The chain links TRBV6-6 to TRBJ2-1; D not resolved. CDR3 length: 15 amino acids. CDR1 and CDR2 (germline): MNHNY, SVGAGI (reference sequence). V was cut by 4 bases and J by 2 bases, with 12 bases left in between. CDR3 amino acids: CASSSRQPPYNEQFF. The CDR3 DNA reads as TGTGCCAGCAGTTCCAGACAACCCCCCTACAATGAGCAGTTCTTC.

The chain uses TRBV27 and TRBJ1-4; 11 bases are a match to TRBD1. From germline, CDR1 is MNHEY and CDR2 SMNVEV (reference sequence). The CDR3 is 13 residues long. After removal of 4 bases from V and 8 bases from J, the junction contained 0 bases not matched to a gene. The CDR3 loop reads CASSWDRGEKLFF. For the CDR3, the DNA is TGTGCCAGCAGTTGGGACAGGGGGGAAAAACTGTTTTTT.

The chain employs TRBV2 and TRBJ1-6, with TRBD1 matching 8 bases. Germline assignment: CDR1 SNHLY and CDR2 FYNNEI. The CDR3 runs to 14 residues. J lost 12 bases, V lost 7 bases, and 11 bases had no gene match. DNA of the CDR3: TGTGCCAGCACCGGGACAGGCCCGCTTAGACCCCTCCACTTT. Encoded protein: CASTGTGPLRPLHF.

This chain connects TRBV7-6 to TRBJ1-3; D gene unclear. CDR1 SGHVS and CDR2 FNYEAQ come from the germline V gene. CDR3 length equals 17 residues. Trimming stripped 1 base from V and 0 bases from J, with 13 bases between. The CDR3 region is CASSLEARVNSGNTIYF. The CDR3 nucleotides read TGTGCCAGCAGCTTAGAAGCGCGGGTTAACTCTGGAAACACCATATATTTT.

The chain has TRBV6-5 and TRBJ1-2; D may be TRBD1 (6 bases). This CDR3 is built from 15 residues. V lost 0 bases and J lost 4, with 12 bases in between. Germline-derived CDR1 and CDR2 are MNHEY and SVGAGI. Written as DNA, the CDR3 is TGTGCCAGCAGTTACTCCGACAGGCCGGGCTATGGCTACACCTTC. This codes for CASSYSDRPGYGYTF.

The rearrangement links TRBV13 to TRBJ1-5, with unresolved D. This CDR3 comprises 13 residues. Germline V lookup: CDR1 PRHDT, CDR2 FYEKMQ (reference sequence). Deletions cut 0 bases from V and 6 bases from J, with 6 bases between. CDR3 loop: CASSLGRGQPQHF. CDR3 sequence (DNA): TGTGCCAGCAGCTTAGGCCGGGGTCAGCCCCAGCATTTT.

The rearrangement uses TRBV19 and TRBJ2-7; 8 bases line up with TRBD1. J gave up 5 bases and V 4 bases, and 7 bases lay outside the gene matches. The CDR3 is 14 amino acids. Germline lookup yields CDR1 LNHDA and CDR2 SQIVND (reference sequence). In DNA, the CDR3 is TGTGCCAGTAGTACGGGCAGGGGGCCCCACGAGCAGTACTTC. Protein product: CASSTGRGPHEQYF. The full variable domain, rest sourced from reference TRBV19 and TRBJ2-7, is DGGITQSPKYLFRKEGQNVTLSCEQNLNHDAMYWYRQDPGQGLRLIYYSQIVNDFQKGDIAEGYSVSREKKESFPLTVTSAQKNPTAFYLCASSTGRGPHEQYFGPGTRLTVT.

The chain uses TRBV4-3 and TRBJ1-3; D is perhaps TRBD1 (6 bases). The V gene's germline CDR1 is LGHNA and CDR2 YSLEER. V was trimmed by 2 bases and J by 0 bases, leaving 14 bases between them. The CDR3 has 17 amino acids. CDR3 protein: CASSQLWTDLSGNTIYF. The CDR3 bases are TGCGCCAGCAGCCAATTATGGACAGATCTCTCTGGAAACACCATATATTTT.

For this clone: With a much larger clone just one base away, this may be a read error. The chain joins TRBV5-6 to TRBJ1-1, with no clear D. This CDR3 comprises 13 residues. CDR1 SGHDT and CDR2 YYEEEE come from the germline V gene. This CDR3 reads CTSSQEGNTEAFF. The DNA of the CDR3 is TGTACCAGCAGCCAGGAGGGGAACACTGAAGCTTTCTTT.